Listed below are T cell receptor beta chains from one sample, sequenced in a study of control samples from healthy donors and cancer patients. Sequencing used immunoSEQ multiplex PCR; TCRdb keeps in-frame clones, though not all of them. This table holds around 110,000 clones, more than 75% found once. Material: blood. Receptors originate from a woman in her 70s in good health. CDR3s include the opening cysteine and the closing phenylalanine or tryptophan. D genes are given only for firm matches. Clone size is not always given. Where it is, it says once, few, many or a class for expanded clones.

V gene: TRBV14
clone size: NA
D gene: NA
J gene: TRBJ2-7
CDR3 protein: CASSHAGNRNEQYF
CDR3 DNA: TGTGCCAGCAGCCACGCGGGCAACCGAAACGAGCAGTACTTC

V gene: TRBV4-2
clone size: NA
D gene: TRBD2
J gene: TRBJ2-1
CDR3 protein: CASSQDLASRLAGGKQFF
CDR3 DNA: TGTGCCAGCAGCCAAGATCTGGCCTCCCGGCTAGCGGGGGGGAAGCAGTTCTTC

V gene: TRBV9
clone size: NA
D gene: TRBD1
J gene: TRBJ2-1
CDR3 protein: CASSVGQGSYNEQFF
CDR3 DNA: TGTGCCAGCAGCGTAGGACAGGGCTCCTACAATGAGCAGTTCTTC

V gene: TRBV12-3/TRBV12-4
clone size: NA
D gene: NA
J gene: TRBJ1-5
CDR3 protein: CASRLGGQPQHF
CDR3 DNA: TGTGCCAGCAGGTTAGGTGGTCAGCCCCAGCATTTT

V gene: TRBV7-9
clone size: NA
D gene: TRBD1
J gene: TRBJ1-3
CDR3 protein: CASSGGQGATGNTIYF
CDR3 DNA: TGTGCCAGCAGCGGTGGACAGGGGGCGACAGGAAACACCATATATTTT

V gene: TRBV27
clone size: NA
D gene: TRBD2
J gene: TRBJ2-7
CDR3 protein: CASSPDIAGGGPYEQYF
CDR3 DNA: TGTGCCAGCAGCCCGGATATAGCCGGCGGGGGTCCCTACGAGCAGTACTTC

V gene: TRBV7-6
clone size: once
D gene: TRBD2
J gene: TRBJ2-1
CDR3 protein: CASSSIAGGIYNEQFF
CDR3 DNA: TGTGCCAGCAGCTCCATAGCGGGGGGTATATACAATGAGCAGTTCTTC

V gene: TRBV2
clone size: NA
D gene: NA
J gene: TRBJ1-5
CDR3 protein: CASSPDTSNQPQHF
CDR3 DNA: TGTGCCAGCAGCCCGGACACTAGCAATCAGCCCCAGCATTTT

V gene: TRBV7-6
clone size: NA
D gene: NA
J gene: TRBJ1-2
CDR3 protein: CASSLTGRDYGYTF
CDR3 DNA: TGTGCCAGCAGCTTAACAGGGAGGGACTATGGCTACACCTTC

V gene: TRBV11-2
clone size: few
D gene: NA
J gene: TRBJ2-7
CDR3 protein: CASSLDWVEQYF
CDR3 DNA: TGTGCCAGCAGCTTAGACTGGGTCGAGCAGTACTTC

V gene: TRBV11-2
clone size: NA
D gene: NA
J gene: TRBJ1-2
CDR3 protein: CASSSGALYGYTF
CDR3 DNA: TGTGCCAGCAGCTCGGGAGCCTTATATGGCTACACCTTC

V gene: TRBV21-1
clone size: NA
D gene: NA
J gene: TRBJ1-3
CDR3 protein: CAIKEAGFGNTIYF
CDR3 DNA: TGTGCCATAAAGGAGGCAGGGTTTGGAAACACCATATATTTT

V gene: TRBV12-3/TRBV12-4
clone size: NA
D gene: NA
J gene: TRBJ2-3
CDR3 protein: CASSLMGDTQYF
CDR3 DNA: TGTGCCAGCAGTCTAATGGGGGATACGCAGTATTTT

V gene: TRBV7-2
clone size: NA
D gene: NA
J gene: TRBJ1-2
CDR3 protein: CASSLEGTTPGGYTF
CDR3 DNA: TGTGCCAGCAGCTTAGAAGGCACCACCCCGGGGGGCTACACCTTC

V gene: TRBV6-2/TRBV6-3
clone size: NA
D gene: NA
J gene: TRBJ2-1
CDR3 protein: CASSYARWYNEQFF
CDR3 DNA: TGTGCCAGCAGTTACGCGCGGTGGTACAATGAGCAGTTCTTC

V gene: TRBV11-3
clone size: NA
D gene: NA
J gene: TRBJ2-7
CDR3 protein: CASSSAAGEQYF
CDR3 DNA: TGTGCCAGCAGCTCAGCGGCGGGGGAGCAGTACTTC

V gene: TRBV5-1
clone size: NA
D gene: TRBD1
J gene: TRBJ1-2
CDR3 protein: CASSGPSGQGLGYTF
CDR3 DNA: TGCGCCAGCAGCGGCCCCTCCGGACAGGGGCTTGGCTACACCTTC

V gene: TRBV19
clone size: NA
D gene: TRBD1
J gene: TRBJ2-2
CDR3 protein: CASSTDRAGSGELFF
CDR3 DNA: TGTGCCAGTAGTACCGACAGGGCCGGATCCGGGGAGCTGTTTTTT

V gene: TRBV29-1
clone size: NA
D gene: NA
J gene: TRBJ1-1
CDR3 protein: CSVGRVTNTEAFF
CDR3 DNA: TGCAGCGTTGGCAGAGTTACGAACACTGAAGCTTTCTTT

V gene: TRBV13
clone size: NA
D gene: NA
J gene: TRBJ1-2
CDR3 protein: CASSSARTAYGYTF
CDR3 DNA: TGTGCCAGCAGCTCCGCTCGGACAGCCTATGGCTACACCTTC

V gene: TRBV2
clone size: NA
D gene: TRBD1
J gene: TRBJ1-2
CDR3 protein: CASTVGRGGYGYTF
CDR3 DNA: TGTGCCAGCACCGTAGGCAGGGGGGGCTATGGCTACACCTTC

V gene: TRBV14
clone size: NA
D gene: NA
J gene: TRBJ2-3
CDR3 protein: CASSHPRGGADTQYF
CDR3 DNA: TGTGCCAGCAGCCACCCTCGGGGAGGTGCAGATACGCAGTATTTT

V gene: TRBV5-6
clone size: NA
D gene: NA
J gene: TRBJ2-1
CDR3 protein: CASSLAGGSTYNEQFF
CDR3 DNA: TGTGCCAGCAGCTTGGCCGGAGGGAGTACCTACAATGAGCAGTTCTTC

V gene: TRBV7-9
clone size: few
D gene: TRBD1
J gene: TRBJ1-2
CDR3 protein: CASSLVTGVGYTF
CDR3 DNA: TGTGCCAGCAGCTTAGTGACAGGGGTTGGCTACACCTTC

V gene: TRBV3-1/TRBV3-2
clone size: NA
D gene: NA
J gene: TRBJ2-1
CDR3 protein: CASSSRGTSSYNEQFF
CDR3 DNA: TGTGCCAGCAGCTCCCGGGGGACGAGCTCCTACAATGAGCAGTTCTTC

V gene: TRBV5-6
clone size: NA
D gene: NA
J gene: TRBJ1-4
CDR3 protein: CASSFSTSINDPLFF
CDR3 DNA: TGTGCCAGCAGCTTTTCCACCAGTATTAATGACCCCCTGTTTTTT

V gene: TRBV6-2/TRBV6-3
clone size: NA
D gene: NA
J gene: TRBJ2-1
CDR3 protein: CASSYLSEQFF
CDR3 DNA: TGTGCCAGCAGTTACTTGAGTGAGCAGTTCTTC

V gene: TRBV6-5
clone size: NA
D gene: NA
J gene: TRBJ2-3
CDR3 protein: CASTQMTGSTDTQYF
CDR3 DNA: TGTGCCAGCACTCAGATGACAGGAAGCACAGATACGCAGTATTTT

V gene: TRBV10-2
clone size: few
D gene: TRBD1
J gene: TRBJ2-2
CDR3 protein: CASTGQGNTGELFF
CDR3 DNA: TGCGCCAGCACCGGACAGGGGAACACCGGGGAGCTGTTTTTT

V gene: TRBV5-6
clone size: NA
D gene: NA
J gene: TRBJ1-4
CDR3 protein: CASSLQVPGEKLFF
CDR3 DNA: TGTGCCAGCAGCCTACAGGTGCCCGGGGAAAAACTGTTTTTT

V gene: TRBV4-1
clone size: NA
D gene: NA
J gene: TRBJ1-2
CDR3 protein: CASSQDRGVGPYYGYTF
CDR3 DNA: TGCGCCAGCAGCCAAGATAGGGGGGTGGGCCCTTACTATGGCTACACCTTC

V gene: TRBV6-6
clone size: NA
D gene: NA
J gene: TRBJ1-4
CDR3 protein: CASSSQAANEKLFF
CDR3 DNA: TGTGCCAGCAGTTCACAAGCGGCTAATGAAAAACTGTTTTTT

V gene: TRBV7-9
clone size: NA
D gene: NA
J gene: TRBJ1-4
CDR3 protein: CASRLQGGVEKLFF
CDR3 DNA: TGTGCCAGCAGGTTACAGGGAGGTGTGGAAAAACTGTTTTTT

V gene: TRBV19
clone size: NA
D gene: NA
J gene: TRBJ1-2
CDR3 protein: CASSMRANMDYGYTF
CDR3 DNA: TGTGCCAGTAGTATGCGGGCCAATATGGACTATGGCTACACCTTC

V gene: TRBV4-3
clone size: few
D gene: NA
J gene: TRBJ1-2
CDR3 protein: CASSQGHGFNYGYTF
CDR3 DNA: TGCGCCAGCAGCCAAGGACACGGATTTAACTATGGCTACACCTTC